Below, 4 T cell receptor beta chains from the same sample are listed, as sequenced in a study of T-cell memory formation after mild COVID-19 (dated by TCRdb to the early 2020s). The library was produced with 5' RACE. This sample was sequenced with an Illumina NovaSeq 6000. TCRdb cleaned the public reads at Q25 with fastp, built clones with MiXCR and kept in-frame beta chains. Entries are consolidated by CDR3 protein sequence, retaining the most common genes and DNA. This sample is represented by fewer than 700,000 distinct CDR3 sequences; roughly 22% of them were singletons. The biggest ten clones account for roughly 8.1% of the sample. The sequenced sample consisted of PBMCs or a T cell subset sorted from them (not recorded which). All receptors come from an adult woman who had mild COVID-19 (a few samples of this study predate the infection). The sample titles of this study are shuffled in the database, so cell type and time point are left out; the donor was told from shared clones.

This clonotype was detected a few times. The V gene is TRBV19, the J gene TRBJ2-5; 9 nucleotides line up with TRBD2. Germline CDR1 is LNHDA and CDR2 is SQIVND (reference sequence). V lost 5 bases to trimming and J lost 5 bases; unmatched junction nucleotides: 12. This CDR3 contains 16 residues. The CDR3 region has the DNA TGTGCCAGTAGTCCCAGACTAGCGGAGTTGGGCGAGACCCAGTACTTC. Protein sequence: CASSPRLAELGETQYF.

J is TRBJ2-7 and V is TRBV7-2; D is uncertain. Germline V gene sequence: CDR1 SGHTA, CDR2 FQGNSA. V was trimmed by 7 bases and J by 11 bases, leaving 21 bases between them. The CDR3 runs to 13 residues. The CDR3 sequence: CASTIKGGWMKYF. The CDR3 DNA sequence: TGTGCCAGCACCATTAAAGGTGGATGGATGAAGTACTTC.

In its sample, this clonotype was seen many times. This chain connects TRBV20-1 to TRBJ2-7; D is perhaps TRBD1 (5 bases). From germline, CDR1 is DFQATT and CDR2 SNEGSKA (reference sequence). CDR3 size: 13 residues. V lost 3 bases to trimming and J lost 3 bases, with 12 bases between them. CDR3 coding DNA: TGCAGTGCTAGTCCAGGGAACCGCTACGAGCAGTACTTC. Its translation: CSASPGNRYEQYF.

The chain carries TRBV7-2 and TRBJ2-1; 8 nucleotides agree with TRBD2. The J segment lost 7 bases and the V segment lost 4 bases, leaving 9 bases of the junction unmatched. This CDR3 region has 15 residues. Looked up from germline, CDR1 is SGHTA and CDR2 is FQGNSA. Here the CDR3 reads CASSYLTSALNEQFF. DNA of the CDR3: TGTGCCAGCAGCTACCTGACTAGCGCCCTGAATGAGCAGTTCTTC.